The 29 T cell receptor beta chains reported below all come from one sample, sequenced in a study of blood T cell repertoires in COVID-19. The protocol was immunoSEQ multiplex PCR, while the TCRdb copy is restricted to in-frame clones and leaves out a portion. Here the sample spans 230,000 or so clones, roughly 82% being singletons. Sequencing was carried out using peripheral blood. The receptor set was obtained from a woman between 40 and 55 years old who had recovered from COVID-19.

CDR3 nucleotides: TGTGCCAGCAGTTACTTGGAGAACTATGGCTACACCTTC. Residues: CASSYLENYGYTF. The chain combines TRBV6-2 or TRBV6-3 with TRBJ1-2; D is undetermined. V was clipped by 1 base and J by 2 bases, with 5 bases between them. Germline V gene data show CDR1 as MNHEY and CDR2 as SVGEGT. This CDR3 has 13 amino acids.

CDR3 protein: CASSFSGGAGEKLFF. The CDR3 coding sequence is TGTGCCAGCAGTTTCTCTGGGGGCGCGGGTGAAAAACTGTTTTTT. V usage is TRBV28 and J usage is TRBJ1-4; D might be TRBD1 (6 bases). V lost 3 bases to trimming and J lost 7 bases, with 15 bases between them. CDR1 and CDR2 (germline): MDHEN, SYDVKM. CDR3 size: 15 residues.

The rearrangement uses TRBV5-1 and TRBJ2-5, with D uncertain. CDR3 length equals 13 residues. Germline lookup yields CDR1 SGHRS and CDR2 YFSETQ. V dropped 1 base and J dropped 2 bases, with 6 bases sitting between them. The CDR3 nucleotides read TGCGCCAGCAGCTTGACCAGTCAAGAGACCCAGTACTTC. Its protein product is CASSLTSQETQYF.

The CDR3 bases are TGTGCCAGCAGTTACCAGGGGAACTATGGCTACACCTTC. Its translation: CASSYQGNYGYTF. The chain joins TRBV6-6 to TRBJ1-2, with D possibly matching TRBD1 (6 bases). Germline V gene data show CDR1 as MNHNY and CDR2 as SVGAGI (reference sequence). The V and J ends lost 2 bases and 2 bases respectively, with 6 bases between them. CDR3 length: 13 residues.

This clone was counted once. This chain uses TRBV18 with TRBJ1-1; the match to TRBD1 covers 8 bases. The CDR3 length is 16 residues. The germline V gene encodes CDR1 KGHSH and CDR2 LQKENI. Trimming took 3 bases from V and 0 from J; bases not matched to a gene: 6. CDR3 bases: TGTGCCAGCTCACCGGCGAACAGGGGGATGAACACTGAAGCTTTCTTT. This codes for CASSPANRGMNTEAFF.

This clone was observed a handful of times. V is TRBV28 and J is TRBJ1-2, with D unclear. The germline CDR1 and CDR2 sequences are MDHEN and SYDVKM. The CDR3 runs to 12 residues. Trimming shortened V by 6 bases and J by 5 bases, and 10 bases separated the two germline ends. CDR3: CASSVGGYGYTF. The CDR3 DNA reads TGTGCCAGCAGCGTGGGAGGGTATGGCTACACCTTC.

This chain links TRBV6-6 with TRBJ2-5; TRBD1 is a possible D gene (5 bases). The germline V and J ends were trimmed by 0 bases and 5 bases, with 13 bases remaining between them. The CDR3 is 15 residues long. Germline lookup yields CDR1 MNHNY and CDR2 SVGAGI (reference sequence). The CDR3 loop is CASSYSRQGRETQYF. The CDR3 DNA follows: TGTGCCAGCAGTTACTCTCGTCAGGGAAGGGAGACCCAGTACTTC.

The chain links TRBV6-2 or TRBV6-3 to TRBJ2-1; TRBD1 matches at 7 bases. Trimming took 6 bases from V and 3 from J; bases not matched to a gene: 5. This CDR3 spans 14 amino acids. Germline CDR1 and CDR2: MNHEY and SVGEGT. As DNA, the CDR3 is TGTGCCAGCAGCGTGGGACAGTTCTACAATGAGCAGTTCTTC. The encoded protein is CASSVGQFYNEQFF.

This clone showed up just a few times. This chain connects TRBV3-1 (or the pseudogene TRBV3-2) to TRBJ1-4, with 8 nucleotides matching TRBD1. Germline CDR1 and CDR2: LGHDT and YNNKEL (reference sequence). After removal of 5 bases from V and 7 bases from J, the junction contained 6 bases not matched to a gene. The CDR3 covers 14 residues. The CDR3 here is CASSSGQGGEKLFF. CDR3 nucleotide sequence: TGTGCCAGCAGCAGCGGACAGGGAGGTGAAAAACTGTTTTTT.

The V and J genes are TRBV19 and TRBJ1-5; D ambiguous. The CDR3 totals 13 residues. Germline-derived CDR1 and CDR2 are LNHDA and SQIVND (reference sequence). Trimming left V 6 bases short and J 9 bases short, with 15 bases between. The CDR3 protein is CASRKSIGLPQHF. Written as DNA, the CDR3 is TGTGCCAGTAGGAAATCCATTGGGCTGCCCCAGCATTTT.

This chain joins TRBV2 and TRBJ2-7, with TRBD1 matching 7 bases. This CDR3 has 14 amino acids. Trimming at V came to 9 bases and at J to 11 bases, leaving 19 bases not matched to a gene. Germline assignment: CDR1 SNHLY and CDR2 FYNNEI. This CDR3 reads CASNPPHGTVREYF. CDR3 DNA: TGTGCCAGTAACCCACCCCATGGGACAGTAAGGGAGTACTTC. Complete variable domain (other parts from reference TRBV2 and TRBJ2-7): EPEVTQTPSHQVTQMGQEVILRCVPISNHLYFYWYRQILGQKVEFLVSFYNNEISEKSEIFDDQFSVERPDGSNFTLKIRSTKLEDSAMYFCASNPPHGTVREYFGPGTRLTVT.

CDR3: CAIGQGSTDTQYF. The CDR3 DNA is TGTGCCATCGGACAGGGAAGCACAGATACGCAGTATTTT. The chain combines TRBV24-1 with TRBJ2-3; 8 positions agree with TRBD1. The germline gives CDR1 KGHDR, CDR2 SFDVKD. This CDR3 spans 13 amino acids. Losses at the gene ends were 11 bases for V and 0 bases for J; bases not matched to a gene: 3.

V is TRBV12-5 and J is TRBJ1-1, with 7 bases identical to TRBD1. Germline V CDR1 and CDR2: LGHNT, FRNRAP. There are 17 residues in the CDR3. V shed 0 bases and J 1 base; nucleotides not matched to a gene: 8. Here the CDR3 DNA reads TGTGCTAGTGGTTTGGTACTAGGTAGGGACAGGAACACTGAAGCTTTCTTT. Protein product: CASGLVLGRDRNTEAFF. Together with reference TRBV12-5 and TRBJ1-1, the CDR3 gives the full variable domain: DARVTQTPRHKVTEMGQEVTMRCQPILGHNTVFWYRQTMMQGLELLAYFRNRAPLDDSGMPKDRFSAEMPDATLATLKIQPSEPRDSAVYFCASGLVLGRDRNTEAFFGQGTRLTVV.

The J gene is TRBJ2-3, the V gene TRBV6-1; TRBD2 matches at 12 bases. The CDR3 sequence is 16 residues long. V lost 1 base to trimming and J lost 4 bases; unmatched junction nucleotides: 3. Per germline, CDR1 MNHNS and CDR2 SASEGT. CDR3 loop: CASSEGTSGAADTQYF. In DNA form, the CDR3 reads TGTGCCAGCAGTGAAGGGACTAGCGGGGCGGCAGATACGCAGTATTTT.

CDR3 sequence reads: CASSSQQGSGTDTQYF. CDR3 in DNA: TGCGCCAGCAGCTCCCAACAGGGAAGTGGCACAGATACGCAGTATTTT. The chain recombines TRBV5-1 with TRBJ2-3; D is possibly TRBD1 (6 bases). Germline V gene sequence: CDR1 SGHRS, CDR2 YFSETQ. The ends were cut back, 3 bases at V and 1 base at J, with 15 bases in the middle. This CDR3 spans 16 amino acids.

This clone turned up a few times. The rearrangement uses TRBV4-1 and TRBJ2-3; 7 bases agree with TRBD1. The CDR3 has 16 residues. The ends lost 4 bases at V and 2 bases at J; junction bases unmatched: 9. Germline lookup yields CDR1 MGHRA and CDR2 YSYEKL. The CDR3 DNA reads as TGCGCCAGCAGCCCTGGTATGACAGGGATCACAGATACGCAGTATTTT. Its protein product is CASSPGMTGITDTQYF.

This clone was counted a few times. V and J are TRBV2 and TRBJ2-7, with TRBD1 matching over 9 bases. This CDR3 has 14 residues. Germline V gene data show CDR1 as SNHLY and CDR2 as FYNNEI. The J segment lost 3 bases and the V segment lost 6 bases, leaving 6 bases of the junction unmatched. CDR3 residues: CASRGGQGFYEQYF. The CDR3 DNA sequence: TGTGCCAGCAGGGGGGGACAGGGTTTCTACGAGCAGTACTTC.

There are a few counts of this clone. This sequence joins TRBV2 and TRBJ1-1; 7 bases map to TRBD1. The CDR3 extends over 12 amino acids. The J segment lost 9 bases and the V segment lost 5 bases, leaving 6 bases of the junction unmatched. Germline-derived CDR1 and CDR2 are SNHLY and FYNNEI. For the CDR3, the DNA is TGTGCCAGCAGTACTGACAGGGAACAAGCTTTCTTT. It codes for CASSTDREQAFF.

The V call is TRBV6-2 or TRBV6-3, the J call TRBJ2-7; TRBD1 is a possible D gene (5 bases). The CDR3 has 16 amino acids. Germline CDR1 reads MNHEY; CDR2 reads SVGEGT. V shed 2 bases and J shed 2 bases, with 16 bases lying between them. The DNA of the CDR3 is TGTGCCAGCAGTTACCAAGACAGCGAGAAAGCCTACGAGCAGTACTTC. Protein product: CASSYQDSEKAYEQYF.

V is TRBV4-1 and J is TRBJ2-7; TRBD2 matches 9 bases. With V trimmed by 0 bases and J by 4 bases, 4 bases remained unmatched. Germline lookup yields CDR1 MGHRA and CDR2 YSYEKL. CDR3 size: 15 residues. The CDR3 sequence: CASSQDGAGGYEQYF. For the CDR3, the DNA is TGCGCCAGCAGCCAAGATGGAGCGGGGGGATACGAGCAGTACTTC.

The rearrangement uses TRBV10-3 and TRBJ1-6, with 8 bases lining up with TRBD1. The CDR3 totals 16 residues. The V and J ends lost 10 bases and 9 bases, in that order; junction bases with no gene match: 17. Germline assignment: CDR1 ENHRY and CDR2 SYGVKD. The CDR3 sequence is CASVDRVSVDGSPLHF. The DNA of the CDR3 is TGTGCCAGCGTGGACAGGGTATCAGTCGATGGTTCACCCCTCCACTTT.

The chain couples TRBV5-1 to TRBJ2-1, with TRBD2 identical over 10 bases. The ends lost 4 bases at V and 8 bases at J; junction bases unmatched: 6. The CDR3 runs to 14 residues. Germline V gene lookup returns CDR1 SGHRS and CDR2 YFSETQ. CDR3 DNA sequence: TGCGCCAGCAGCGTACTAGCGGGGAAGGATGAGCAGTTCTTC. Amino acids: CASSVLAGKDEQFF. Together with reference TRBV5-1 and TRBJ2-1, the CDR3 gives the full variable domain: KAGVTQTPRYLIKTRGQQVTLSCSPISGHRSVSWYQQTPGQGLQFLFEYFSETQRNKGNFPGRFSGRQFSNSRSEMNVSTLELGDSALYLCASSVLAGKDEQFFGPGTRLTVL.

This chain joins TRBV10-3 and TRBJ1-2; TRBD1 matches at 9 bases. Germline CDR1 is ENHRY and CDR2 is SYGVKD. With V trimmed by 10 bases and J by 8 bases, 11 bases remained unmatched. The CDR3 totals 13 residues. This CDR3 is CASSGQGFGGYTF. The DNA for the CDR3 is TGTGCCAGTTCCGGACAGGGGTTTGGGGGCTACACCTTC.

This clone was seen a single time. The CDR3 spells CASSARQGAYEQYF. CDR3 coding DNA: TGTGCCAGCAGCGCCCGACAGGGGGCATACGAGCAGTACTTC. V usage is TRBV7-2 and J usage is TRBJ2-7; 10 bases align to TRBD1. Germline V CDR1 and CDR2: SGHTA, FQGNSA. CDR3 length: 14 residues. J was trimmed by 4 bases and V by 5 bases; bases with no gene match: 5. Full variable domain (rest looked up from reference TRBV7-2 and TRBJ2-7): GAGVSQSPSNKVTEKGKDVELRCDPISGHTALYWYRQSLGQGLEFLIYFQGNSAPDKSGLPSDRFSAERTGGSVSTLTIQRTQQEDSAVYLCASSARQGAYEQYFGPGTRLTVT.

The table lists this clone with a few counts. The chain employs TRBV28 and TRBJ2-7, with 8 bases that match TRBD2. J gave up 1 base and V 5 bases, and 13 bases lay outside the gene matches. Germline loops: CDR1 MDHEN, CDR2 SYDVKM. The length of the CDR3 is 17 residues. In nucleotides, the CDR3 is TGTGCCAGCAGTGGCCGGGTAGCGGGGAGTTTTTCCTACGAGCAGTACTTC. Translated: CASSGRVAGSFSYEQYF.

This sequence joins TRBV13 and TRBJ2-7; D is uncertain. This CDR3 is 12 amino acids long. The germline gives CDR1 PRHDT, CDR2 FYEKMQ (reference sequence). Trimming removed 3 bases at V and 5 bases at J, with 8 bases between. The CDR3, as DNA: TGTGCCAGCAGCTTTTTAGTCGACGAGCAGTACTTC. Amino acid sequence: CASSFLVDEQYF.

The V call is TRBV5-1, the J call TRBJ1-1; no definite D call. Trimming shortened V by 4 bases and J by 1 base, and 5 bases separated the two germline ends. The CDR3 contains 12 residues. Germline V lookup: CDR1 SGHRS, CDR2 YFSETQ. CDR3 amino acids: CASSEGNTEAFF. DNA of the CDR3: TGCGCCAGCAGCGAGGGGAACACTGAAGCTTTCTTT.

The chain combines TRBV30 with TRBJ2-7; no clear D. CDR1 and CDR2 from the germline V gene are GTSNPN and SVGIG (reference sequence). The CDR3 spans 12 residues. The V gene lost 5 bases and the J gene lost 4 bases, with 12 bases spanning the gap. In DNA, the CDR3 is TGTGCCTGGGGGCCAGGTAGGTACGAGCAGTACTTC. Encoded protein: CAWGPGRYEQYF.

With regard to this clone: This sample includes further DNA sequences coding for the same CDR3. This CDR3 is CSARHREEAFF. The CDR3 DNA sequence: TGCAGTGCTAGGCACAGGGAAGAAGCTTTCTTT. The chain has TRBV20-1 and TRBJ1-1, with D maybe TRBD1 (6 bases). V was trimmed by 3 bases and J by 8 bases, leaving 10 bases between them. Germline V gene sequence: CDR1 DFQATT, CDR2 SNEGSKA (reference sequence). CDR3 length: 11 residues.